This T cell receptor (beta chain) was captured in a study of spatial heterogeneity in lung cancer (dated by TCRdb to about 2019). For context, the study as a whole: Beta-chain transcripts were consistently detected in greater numbers than alpha-chain transcripts, which likely reflects a higher abundance of beta-chain transcripts. Nonsynonymous mutation counts, determined by whole-exome sequencing of tumor tissue, were related to TCR repertoire features. In the raw uncorrected reads, each unique combination of TCR and UMI appeared more than ten times on average. TCR alpha and beta repertoires were quantitatively compared across multiple tumor regions, matched nontumor lung and blood in non-small cell lung cancer. At surgery, 220 tumor regions, 64 matched nontumor lung samples and 56 PBMC samples were TCR-sequenced for both alpha and beta chains. Beyond this particular receptor, the publication reports: Confirming at a functional level the hypothesis that regional TCRs recognize regional mutations was considered to require additional single-cell paired TCR alpha and beta sequencing.

The time point label here, explained by the study, means: sample taken at primary tumor resection. Without any cell sorting, TCR sequencing was performed on whole RNA extracted either from tumor and nontumor lung tissue or from cryopreserved PBMC samples. Samples were obtained from 72 patients with early-stage, untreated non-small cell lung cancer from the lung TRACERx cohort. Patients were selected for TCR sequencing only if sufficient RNA was available from at least two tumor regions. Before selection, tumor and adjacent nontumor lung specimens were reviewed by a lung pathologist. This clonotype came up many times. Its antigen is not yet known. Base-call qualities are not available, and no considerably larger clone is one nucleotide away. From the cysteine up to the phenylalanine, the CDR3 has a length of 13 residues. This entry keeps only the CDR3 DNA: 39 bases, framed from base 1. CDR1 and CDR2 are drawn from the germline V gene: MDHEN, SYDVKM. The junction carries 17 bases between V and J, which are trimmed by 10 bases and 6 bases respectively.

The library was generated by 5' RACE. Sequencing used a NextSeq 500. The TCR library protocol attached a unique molecular identifier to each TCR cDNA molecule to allow correction of PCR and sequencing errors. Under the source paper's analysis protocol: Decombinator tools were used for TCR identification, UMI-based error correction and CDR3 extraction. TCRs above a frequency of 2 per 1,000, corresponding to the top 1% of the tumor frequency distribution, were defined as expanded. Each repertoire was subsampled 100 times to 5,000 TCRs, after which Renyi diversity was computed with the R vegan package. CDR3 similarity networks were constructed using string-kernel similarity of amino acid triplets, with links drawn between CDR3s whose pairwise similarity was above 0.82. TCRdb applied fastp at Q25 and MiXCR to the public reads, then kept only in-frame beta chains. Each entry merges the rows of one CDR3 protein and shows their most common DNA and genes. The V and J calls shown here were made by TCRdb, not taken from the authors' results. A total of some 6,900 distinct CDR3 sequences appear in this sample, about 4.2% of them only once. 20% to 30% of the sample comes from the top ten.

Here the sequenced sample was normal lung tissue next to the tumor, taken at surgery. The origin of this receptor is a female donor with early-stage non-small cell lung cancer. The sequence is built from TRBV28 and TRBJ2-3, with TRBD2 as a weak D call on 5 bases. CDR3 loop: CATSASMIDTQYF. The nucleotide sequence reads as follows: TGTGCCACGTCGGCTAGCATGATCGATACGCAGTATTTT.